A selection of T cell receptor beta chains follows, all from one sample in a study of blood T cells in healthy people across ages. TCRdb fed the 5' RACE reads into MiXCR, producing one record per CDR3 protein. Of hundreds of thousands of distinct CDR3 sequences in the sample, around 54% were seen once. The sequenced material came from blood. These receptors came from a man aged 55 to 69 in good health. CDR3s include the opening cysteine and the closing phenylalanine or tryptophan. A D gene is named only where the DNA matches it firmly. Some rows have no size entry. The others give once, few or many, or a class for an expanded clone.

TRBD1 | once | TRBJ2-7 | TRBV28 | CASSPPGQGDREQYF | TGTGCCAGCAGTCCTCCGGGACAGGGGGACCGGGAGCAGTACTTC
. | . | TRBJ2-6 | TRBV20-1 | CSARFEGANVLTF | TGCAGTGCTAGGTTTGAGGGGGCCAACGTCCTGACTTTC
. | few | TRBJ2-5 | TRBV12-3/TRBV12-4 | CASSSQGTGETQYF | TGTGCCAGCAGTTCCCAGGGGACGGGGGAGACCCAGTACTTC
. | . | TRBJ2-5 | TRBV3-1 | CASSQVQTSGETQYF | TGTGCCAGCAGCCAAGTTCAGACTAGTGGAGAGACCCAGTACTTC
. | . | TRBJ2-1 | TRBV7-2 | CASSFRGMGYNEQFF | TGTGCCAGCAGCTTTCGGGGAATGGGTTACAATGAGCAGTTCTTC
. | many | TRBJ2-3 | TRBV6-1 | CASSGQFATDTQYF | TGTGCCAGCAGTGGCCAGTTTGCCACAGATACGCAGTATTTT
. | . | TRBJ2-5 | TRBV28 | CATKGADLETQYF | TGTGCCACCAAAGGTGCGGATCTAGAGACCCAGTACTTC
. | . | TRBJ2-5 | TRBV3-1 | CASSQTWTNQETQYF | TGTGCCAGCAGCCAAACGTGGACAAACCAAGAGACCCAGTACTTC
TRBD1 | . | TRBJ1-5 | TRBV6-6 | CASSYSTGPYRNQPQHF | TGTGCCAGCAGTTACTCGACAGGGCCTTATCGCAATCAGCCCCAGCATTTT
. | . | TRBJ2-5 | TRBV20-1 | CSAPKPGRTRETQYF | TGCAGTGCGCCAAAACCGGGACGGACAAGAGAGACCCAGTACTTC
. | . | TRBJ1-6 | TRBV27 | CASTYSYNSPLHF | TGTGCCAGCACCTACTCCTATAATTCACCCCTCCACTTT
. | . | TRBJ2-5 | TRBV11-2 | CASSLASYKGETQYF | TGTGCCAGCAGCTTAGCGTCATATAAAGGGGAGACCCAGTACTTC
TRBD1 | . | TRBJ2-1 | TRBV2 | CASSGTGMNEQFF | TGTGCCAGCAGTGGGACAGGGATGAATGAGCAGTTCTTC
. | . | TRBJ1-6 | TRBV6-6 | CASSSSQGYNSPLHF | TGTGCCAGCAGTTCCTCACAGGGTTATAATTCACCCCTCCACTTT
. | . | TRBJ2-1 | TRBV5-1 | CASSPDTGTYNEQFF | TGCGCCAGCAGCCCAGACACCGGGACCTACAATGAGCAGTTCTTC
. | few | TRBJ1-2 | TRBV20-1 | CSARVDGYTF | TGCAGTGCCAGGGTCGACGGCTACACCTTC
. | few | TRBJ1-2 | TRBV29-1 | CSVAGGGGNYGYTF | TGCAGCGTCGCCGGTGGGGGGGGAAACTATGGCTACACCTTC
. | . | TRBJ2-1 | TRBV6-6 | CASSYQFGEGIYNEQFF | TGTGCCAGCAGTTATCAATTCGGCGAGGGGATTTACAATGAGCAGTTCTTC
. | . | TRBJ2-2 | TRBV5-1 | CASSHTGTGELFF | TGCGCCAGCAGCCATACTGGCACCGGGGAGCTGTTTTTT
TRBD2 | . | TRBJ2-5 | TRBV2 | CASSDGLAGGQETQYF | TGTGCCAGCAGTGATGGACTAGCGGGGGGTCAAGAGACCCAGTACTTC
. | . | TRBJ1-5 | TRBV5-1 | CANNSGTCNQPQHF | TGCGCCAACAATTCCGGGACTTGCAATCAGCCCCAGCATTTT
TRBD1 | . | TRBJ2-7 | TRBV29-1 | CSVGLDRGRRYEQYF | TGCAGCGTTGGATTGGACAGGGGGCGCCGCTACGAGCAGTACTTC
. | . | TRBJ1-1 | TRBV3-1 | CASSQVDRLNTEAFF | TGTGCCAGCAGCCAAGTCGACAGACTGAACACTGAAGCTTTCTTT
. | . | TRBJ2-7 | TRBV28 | CASAPQGYEQYF | TGTGCCAGCGCCCCCCAGGGGTACGAGCAGTACTTC
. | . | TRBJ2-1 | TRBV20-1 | CSTPGYNEQFF | TGCAGCACCCCGGGCTACAATGAGCAGTTCTTC
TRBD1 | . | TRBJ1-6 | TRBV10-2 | CATEDRGNSPLHF | TGCGCCACCGAGGACAGGGGAAATTCACCCCTCCACTTT
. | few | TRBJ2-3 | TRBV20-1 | CSARPGGDTQYF | TGCAGTGCTAGACCTGGGGGGGATACGCAGTATTTT
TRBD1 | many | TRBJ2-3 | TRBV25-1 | CASSEGQGFSTDTQYF | TGTGCCAGCAGTGAGGGACAGGGCTTCAGCACAGATACGCAGTATTTT
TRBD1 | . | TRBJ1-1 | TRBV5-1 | CASSSGTGGFEAFF | TGCGCCAGCAGCTCCGGGACAGGGGGCTTCGAAGCTTTCTTT
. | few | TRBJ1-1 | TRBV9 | CASSPRPGTDTEAFF | TGTGCCAGCAGCCCCCGGCCAGGGACGGATACTGAAGCTTTCTTT
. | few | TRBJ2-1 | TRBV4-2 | CASSLEVGRSSYNEQFF | TGTGCCAGCAGCCTAGAGGTGGGACGGAGCTCCTACAATGAGCAGTTCTTC
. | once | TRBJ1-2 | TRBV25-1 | CASSALGTRGYTF | TGTGCCAGCAGTGCCTTGGGGACACGAGGCTACACCTTC
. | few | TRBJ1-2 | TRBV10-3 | CAMSVDSYGYTF | TGTGCCATGTCCGTTGACAGCTATGGCTACACCTTC
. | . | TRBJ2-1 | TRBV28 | CATVSRVREQFF | TGTGCCACCGTATCACGCGTCAGGGAGCAGTTCTTC
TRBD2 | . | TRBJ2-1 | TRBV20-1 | CSAKRGGSSSYNEQFF | TGCAGTGCTAAGCGGGGGGGCTCTAGCTCCTACAATGAGCAGTTCTTC
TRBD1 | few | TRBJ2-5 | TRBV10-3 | CAITPGQQETQYF | TGTGCCATCACCCCGGGACAGCAAGAGACCCAGTACTTC
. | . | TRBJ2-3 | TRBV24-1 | CATSSQKFITDTQYF | TGTGCCACCAGTTCACAGAAGTTCATCACAGATACGCAGTATTTT